The clone carrying this TCR beta chain was found a few times. The germline gives CDR1 DFQATT, CDR2 SNEGSKA (reference sequence). V was cut by 3 bases and J by 0 bases, with 11 bases left in between. The CDR3 covers 14 residues. These data come from a study of identical twins. Each CDR3 protein is one row after TCRdb ran MiXCR on the 5' RACE reads. The table records 600,000 to 800,000 distinct CDR3 sequences, approximately 21% of them present only once. This sample also belongs to another study, concerning T cells expressing NK-cell markers. That paper notes: According to the study, TCR beta repertoires originated from sorted CD3+CD56+NKG2C+, CD3+CD56+NKG2C- and CD3+CD56-NKG2C+ T cells. These clonotypes also led the CD3+CD56-NKG2C+ fraction in a handful of donors.

The J gene is TRBJ1-1, the V gene TRBV20-1, with D hard to call. The sample was PBMCs. This clonotype originated in a woman aged 18-29 years in good health. This chain's CDR3 is CSARLGSLNTEAFF. The CDR3 DNA sequence: TGCAGTGCTAGGTTGGGCAGTCTGAACACTGAAGCTTTCTTT.